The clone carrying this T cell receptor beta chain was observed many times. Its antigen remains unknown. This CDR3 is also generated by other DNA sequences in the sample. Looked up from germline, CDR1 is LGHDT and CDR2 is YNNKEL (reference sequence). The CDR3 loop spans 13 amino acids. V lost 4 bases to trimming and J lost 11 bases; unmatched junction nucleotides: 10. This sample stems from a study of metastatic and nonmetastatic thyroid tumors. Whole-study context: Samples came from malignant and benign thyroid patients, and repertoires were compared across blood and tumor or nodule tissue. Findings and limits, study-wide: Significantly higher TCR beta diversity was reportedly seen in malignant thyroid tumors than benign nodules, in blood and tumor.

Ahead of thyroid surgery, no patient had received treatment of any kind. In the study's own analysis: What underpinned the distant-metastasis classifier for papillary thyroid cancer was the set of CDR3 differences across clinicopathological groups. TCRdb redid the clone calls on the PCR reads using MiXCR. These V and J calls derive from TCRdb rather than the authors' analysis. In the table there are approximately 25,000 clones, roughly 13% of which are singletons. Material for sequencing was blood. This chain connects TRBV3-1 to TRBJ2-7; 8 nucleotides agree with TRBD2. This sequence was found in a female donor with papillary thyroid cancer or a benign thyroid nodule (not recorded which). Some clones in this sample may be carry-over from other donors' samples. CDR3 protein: CASSPGLAGGEYF. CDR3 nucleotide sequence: TGTGCCAGCAGCCCGGGACTGGCGGGAGGAGAGTACTTC.